The 10 T cell receptor beta chains below were found in one sample sequenced in a study of shared clonotypes between healthy human individuals. TCRdb's copy holds only in-frame clones and misses some; the assay was immunoSEQ multiplex PCR. The data hold approximately 100,000 clones, with roughly 70% observed a single time. Sequencing was carried out using memory CD8+ T cells sorted from blood. Subset indicated: CD45RO+ cells pooled with CCR7-negative TemRA cells. The receptors derive from a woman aged 25 to 45 in good health.

Ten or more counts support this clone. The V gene is TRBV11-3, the J gene TRBJ2-2; possible D gene TRBD1, 5 bases. The CDR3 length is 13 residues. CDR1 is SGHNT, CDR2 YENEEA, per germline. The V end was cut by 3 bases, the J end by 6 bases, with 8 bases between. The DNA for the CDR3 is TGTGCCAGCAGCTTCAGGGATCCCGGGGAGCTGTTTTTT. It specifies CASSFRDPGELFF. The full variable domain, in which reference TRBV11-3 and TRBJ2-2 provide the parts outside the CDR3, is EAGVVQSPRYKIIEKKQPVAFWCNPISGHNTLYWYLQNLGQGPELLIRYENEEAVDDSQLPKDRFSAERLKGVDSTLKIQPAELGDSAVYLCASSFRDPGELFFGEGSRLTVL.

The rearrangement links TRBV28 to TRBJ1-3; the D gene is possibly TRBD1 (6 bases). Trimming removed 8 bases at V and 2 bases at J, with 13 bases between. The CDR3 contains 14 residues. Germline assignment: CDR1 MDHEN and CDR2 SYDVKM. CDR3 bases: TGTGCCAGCCACCCCCCAGGGGCTGGAAACACCATATATTTT. It is translated as CASHPPGAGNTIYF.

This clone occurred many times. The CDR3 protein is CASSQDGAGPAFF. As DNA, the CDR3 is TGTGCCAGCAGCCAAGATGGGGCAGGGCCGGCTTTCTTT. The chain recombines TRBV4-2 with TRBJ1-1; tentative D call: TRBD1 (5 bases). There are 13 residues in the CDR3. Germline CDR1 LGHNA, CDR2 YNFKEQ. Trimming pared 0 bases from V and 11 bases from J, leaving 13 bases between.

The V and J genes are TRBV19 and TRBJ2-7; 14 nucleotides align to TRBD2. V lost 3 bases, J lost 2 bases, and 3 bases stayed unmatched. CDR3 length equals 16 residues. CDR1 LNHDA and CDR2 SQIVND come from the germline V gene (reference sequence). The CDR3 here is CASSIGTSGSPYEQYF. The CDR3 nucleotides are TGTGCCAGTAGTATTGGGACTAGCGGGAGCCCCTACGAGCAGTACTTC.

The chain uses TRBV6-1 and TRBJ1-2, with 7 bases fitting TRBD1. Germline trimming cut 2 bases from V and 4 bases from J; bases unmatched to any gene: 7. Germline V gene lookup returns CDR1 MNHNS and CDR2 SASEGT. This CDR3 region has 15 residues. CDR3 sequence: CASSERGGGTYGYTF. The CDR3 nucleotides are TGTGCCAGCAGTGAACGAGGGGGCGGAACCTATGGCTACACCTTC.

The chain links TRBV10-1 to TRBJ2-1; D ambiguous. Trimming removed 0 bases at V and 1 base at J, with 4 bases between. Germline V gene data show CDR1 as WNHNN and CDR2 as SYGVQD (reference sequence). This CDR3 is 14 amino acids long. The CDR3 is CASSESGSYNEQFF. The CDR3 DNA reads as TGCGCCAGCAGTGAGTCGGGGTCCTACAATGAGCAGTTCTTC.

The J gene is TRBJ1-2, the V gene TRBV28, with D unclear. This CDR3 is 16 amino acids long. V dropped 3 bases and J dropped 0 bases, with 14 bases sitting between them. The germline V gene has CDR1 MDHEN and CDR2 SYDVKM. The CDR3 is CASSFVGWHPNYGYTF. The DNA for the CDR3 is TGTGCCAGCAGTTTTGTTGGTTGGCACCCTAACTATGGCTACACCTTC.

This clone was seen a handful of times. The sample holds other DNA sequences that translate to the same CDR3. The chain couples TRBV15 to TRBJ2-6; 7 nucleotides line up with TRBD1. The CDR3 is 16 amino acids. Germline V gives CDR1 LNHNV, CDR2 YYDKDF (reference sequence). The V and J ends lost 5 bases and 0 bases, in that order; junction bases with no gene match: 4. The CDR3 loop reads CATSPRTGSGANVLTF. In DNA form, the CDR3 reads TGTGCCACCAGCCCCCGGACAGGCTCTGGGGCCAACGTCCTGACTTTC.

V is TRBV7-9 and J is TRBJ1-1; D might be TRBD1 (5 bases). Per germline, CDR1 SEHNR and CDR2 FQNEAQ (reference sequence). Trimming pared 1 base from V and 5 bases from J, leaving 17 bases between. The CDR3 runs to 16 residues. Here the CDR3 DNA reads TGTGCCAGCAGCTTAGGGAGGAGCAGGGTGGGGACTGAAGCTTTCTTT. Protein: CASSLGRSRVGTEAFF.

This clone was observed many times. The chain recombines TRBV25-1 with TRBJ1-5; TRBD1 is a possible D gene (6 bases). Per germline, CDR1 MGHDK and CDR2 SYGVNS. The CDR3 has 17 amino acids. Trimming stripped 2 bases from V and 4 bases from J, with 18 bases between. CDR3 in DNA: TGTGCCAGCAGTGAACGGGACACCTCCGATCCAAATCAGCCCCAGCATTTT. This codes for CASSERDTSDPNQPQHF.